Below, 5 T cell receptor beta chains from the same sample are listed, as sequenced in a study of cytomegalovirus exposure and HLA in healthy donors. Researchers ran the PCR with 60 Vbeta and 13 Jbeta primers. Some clones are missing from TCRdb's copy, which holds only in-frame ones; the method was immunoSEQ multiplex PCR. The data show 84,000 or so clones, 60% to 80% seen once. Material: PBMCs. The receptor source for this set is a boy aged 5 to 17 in good health and CMV-seronegative.

The rearrangement joins TRBV7-8 to TRBJ2-7; D is perhaps TRBD2 (7 bases). The CDR3 has 14 amino acids. V was clipped by 1 base and J by 3 bases, with 10 bases between them. CDR1 is SGHVS, CDR2 FQNEAQ, per germline. CDR3 nucleotides: TGTGCCAGCAGCTTAGTGGGAGGGGGCTACGAGCAGTACTTC. It is translated as CASSLVGGGYEQYF.

The gene calls are TRBV5-1 and TRBJ2-3; D gene uncertain. Trimming pared 5 bases from V and 2 bases from J, leaving 6 bases between. The CDR3 length is 12 residues. Germline V gene data show CDR1 as SGHRS and CDR2 as YFSETQ. The CDR3 spells CASSTNTDTQYF. The DNA for the CDR3 is TGCGCCAGCAGTACAAACACAGATACGCAGTATTTT.

This clone is a singleton in its sample. The junction shows a germline mismatch at one end, possibly a read error. The chain links TRBV29-1 to TRBJ1-1; D perhaps matches TRBD1 (5 bases). The germline V gene encodes CDR1 SQVTM and CDR2 ANQGSEA. CDR3 length equals 12 residues. The CDR3 is CSVVVEQARGIF. CDR3 sequence (DNA): TGCAGCGTTGTAGTCGAACAGGCTCGTGGTATCTTT.

The rearrangement joins TRBV30 to TRBJ1-3; D perhaps matches TRBD1 (5 bases). The germline gives CDR1 GTSNPN, CDR2 SVGIG (reference sequence). The V end lost 2 bases, the J end lost 0 bases, and 11 bases lay between the germline ends. This CDR3 is 15 amino acids long. In DNA form, the CDR3 reads TGTGCCTGGAGTCCAAAGGGGAACTCTGGAAACACCATATATTTT. This translates into CAWSPKGNSGNTIYF.

V usage is TRBV5-1 and J usage is TRBJ2-1; 11 bases are a match to TRBD2. V dropped 4 bases and J dropped 6; count of bases not matched to a gene: 3. CDR3 size: 14 residues. Germline loops: CDR1 SGHRS, CDR2 YFSETQ. CDR3 residues: CASSPGLAVNEQFF. The DNA for the CDR3 is TGCGCCAGCAGCCCGGGACTAGCGGTCAATGAGCAGTTCTTC.